The table lists the clone carrying this T cell receptor beta chain with a count of one. This CDR3 region has 13 residues. V gave up 5 bases and J gave up 4 bases, with 11 bases separating them. Germline CDR1 is MDHEN and CDR2 is SYDVKM. Time point described: after dendritic cell vaccination, including at tumor progression/relapse. Method: immunoSEQ multiplex PCR; TCRdb's copy keeps in-frame clones and lacks some. The repertoire holds approximately 91,000 clones, with roughly four fifths as singletons. The data are from a study of glioma-infiltrating T cells after dendritic cell vaccination. Sequencing was performed on blood, taken after dendritic cell vaccination. The gene calls are TRBV28 and TRBJ1-1; the D is unclear. The TCR originated in a human donor with glioblastoma. The CDR3 coding sequence is TGTGCCAGCAGTGTCAGACCGGGCACTGAAGCTTTCTTT. It encodes CASSVRPGTEAFF. The variable domain in full, completed from reference TRBV28 and TRBJ1-1, reads DVKVTQSSRYLVKRTGEKVFLECVQDMDHENMFWYRQDPGLGLRLIYFSYDVKMKEKGDIPEGYSVSREKKERFSLILESASTNQTSMYLCASSVRPGTEAFFGQGTRLTVV.